One and the same sample provided the 15 T cell receptor beta chains below, sequenced in a study of cytomegalovirus exposure and HLA in healthy donors. PCR employed 60 Vbeta and 13 Jbeta primers. Profiled with immunoSEQ multiplex PCR; TCRdb holds only in-frame clones, not every one. The repertoire has some 200,000 clones, roughly 88% of them found once; the top ten carry 0.71%. The sequenced sample consisted of PBMCs. The source of these receptors is a boy between 2 and 10 years old in good health and CMV-seronegative.

The chain employs TRBV11-1 and TRBJ2-5; 9 bases line up with TRBD2. Germline V CDR1 and CDR2: SGHAT, FQDESV (reference sequence). V lost 6 bases to trimming and J lost 1 base; unmatched junction nucleotides: 3. The CDR3 is made up of 14 amino acids. The CDR3 sequence is CASRPSGVQETQYF. As DNA, the CDR3 is TGTGCCAGCAGACCTAGCGGGGTCCAAGAGACCCAGTACTTC.

CDR3 bases: TGTGCCACCAGAACCGGACTAGCGGACTACGAGCAGTACTTC. It yields the protein CATRTGLADYEQYF. The chain joins TRBV5-4 to TRBJ2-7; 10 bases fit TRBD2. Germline V lookup: CDR1 SGHNT, CDR2 YYREEE (reference sequence). V lost 9 bases and J lost 3; bases outside the gene matches: 9. The CDR3 totals 14 residues.

V is TRBV5-5 and J is TRBJ2-7; a possible D gene is TRBD1 (7 bases). Deletions cut 0 bases from V and 4 bases from J, with 14 bases between. The V gene's germline CDR1 is SGHKS and CDR2 YYEKEE (reference sequence). The CDR3 runs 15 residues. This chain's CDR3 is CASSLARGVGYEQYF. The CDR3 DNA sequence: TGTGCCAGCAGCTTGGCCAGGGGGGTAGGGTACGAGCAGTACTTC.

V and J are TRBV11-2 and TRBJ2-1; 11 bases match TRBD2. V lost 7 bases, J lost 3 bases, and 2 bases stayed unmatched. CDR3 length: 14 amino acids. Germline V gene lookup returns CDR1 SGHAT and CDR2 FQNNGV. The CDR3 loop reads CASTLAGGYNEQFF. CDR3 sequence (DNA): TGTGCCAGCACCCTAGCGGGAGGCTACAATGAGCAGTTCTTC.

This clone was detected only once. The chain couples TRBV19 to TRBJ2-1; D not certain. This CDR3 contains 14 residues. V was cut by 3 bases and J by 5 bases, with 11 bases left in between. Germline values: CDR1 LNHDA, CDR2 SQIVND (reference sequence). CDR3 sequence reads: CASSMGWQNNEQFF. The DNA for the CDR3 is TGTGCCAGTAGTATGGGCTGGCAGAACAATGAGCAGTTCTTC.

This chain joins TRBV7-8 and TRBJ2-3; TRBD1 might be the D (5 bases). This CDR3 region has 12 residues. Germline-derived CDR1 and CDR2 are SGHVS and FQNEAQ. Trimming took off 5 bases at V and 5 bases at J, with 8 bases between the two ends. This CDR3 reads CASSLREDTQYF. In nucleotides, the CDR3 is TGTGCCAGCAGCCTCAGGGAAGATACGCAGTATTTT.

The table lists this clone with a few counts. The V gene is TRBV10-3, the J gene TRBJ2-7; D is unclear. CDR1 and CDR2 (germline): ENHRY, SYGVKD. V shed 2 bases and J shed 5 bases, with 16 bases lying between them. This CDR3 region has 15 residues. CDR3: CAISEVARGSDEQYF. CDR3 DNA: TGTGCCATCAGTGAGGTGGCTCGCGGATCGGACGAGCAGTACTTC.

The CDR3 spells CATSRDLARVGEQFF. The CDR3 nucleotides read TGTGCCACCAGCAGAGATCTGGCCAGGGTGGGTGAGCAGTTCTTC. This chain connects TRBV15 to TRBJ2-1; D may be TRBD1 (5 bases). The ends were cut back, 0 bases at V and 9 bases at J, with 15 bases in the middle. The CDR3 covers 15 residues. The germline CDR1 and CDR2 sequences are LNHNV and YYDKDF (reference sequence). Variable domain in full (rest from reference TRBV15 and TRBJ2-1): DAMVIQNPRYQVTQFGKPVTLSCSQTLNHNVMYWYQQKSSQAPKLLFHYYDKDFNNEADTPDNFQSRRPNTSFCFLDIRSPGLGDTAMYLCATSRDLARVGEQFFGPGTRLTVL.

The V gene is TRBV30, the J gene TRBJ2-5, with 9 bases matching TRBD2. The CDR3 length is 15 residues. The trim removed 2 bases at V and 4 bases at J, leaving 8 bases unmatched. Germline V gene data show CDR1 as GTSNPN and CDR2 as SVGIG (reference sequence). The CDR3 reads CAWSRPSGVRETQYF. CDR3 sequence (DNA): TGTGCCTGGAGTCGGCCTAGCGGGGTGAGAGAGACCCAGTACTTC.

This chain connects TRBV15 to TRBJ2-1, with D perhaps TRBD1 (5 bases). Trimming removed 3 bases at V and 8 bases at J, with 8 bases between. The CDR3 loop spans 12 amino acids. The germline CDR1 and CDR2 sequences are LNHNV and YYDKDF (reference sequence). Written as DNA, the CDR3 is TGTGCCACCAGCAGGGGGCATGATGAGCAGTTCTTC. Protein sequence: CATSRGHDEQFF.

V gene TRBV27 combines with J gene TRBJ1-1, with 7 bases matching TRBD1. CDR3 length: 13 residues. V was pared by 3 bases and J by 4 bases, with 2 bases of the junction left unmatched. From germline, CDR1 is MNHEY and CDR2 SMNVEV (reference sequence). CDR3 DNA sequence: TGTGCCAGCAGTTTGGGACAGTTCACTGAAGCTTTCTTT. This codes for CASSLGQFTEAFF.

This clone was seen a handful of times. The CDR3: CASSPVLAAYEQYF. CDR3 DNA: TGTGCCAGCAGCCCGGTCCTAGCGGCCTACGAGCAGTACTTC. The genes are TRBV4-2 and TRBJ2-7, with 7 bases fitting TRBD2. CDR1 LGHNA and CDR2 YNFKEQ come from the germline V gene. This CDR3 comprises 14 residues. Germline trimming cut 4 bases from V and 2 bases from J; bases unmatched to any gene: 5.

The chain joins TRBV6-1 to TRBJ2-5; TRBD1 matches 8 bases. Germline trimming cut 6 bases from V and 2 bases from J; bases unmatched to any gene: 2. Germline-derived CDR1 and CDR2 are MNHNS and SASEGT. The CDR3 spans 13 residues. The CDR3 coding sequence is TGTGCCAGCAGGAGGACAGGGCAAGAGACCCAGTACTTC. Amino acid sequence: CASRRTGQETQYF.

The J gene is TRBJ2-7, the V gene TRBV28, with D perhaps TRBD2 (5 bases). Germline V gene sequence: CDR1 MDHEN, CDR2 SYDVKM. The CDR3 runs 14 residues. With 6 bases removed from V and 2 bases from J, the gap between germline ends came to 14 bases. The chain's CDR3 is CASRLGASAYEQYF. Written as DNA, the CDR3 is TGTGCCAGCAGACTAGGAGCTTCAGCCTACGAGCAGTACTTC.

The chain combines TRBV5-1 with TRBJ1-6; possibly TRBD1 for D (6 bases). Germline-derived CDR1 and CDR2 are SGHRS and YFSETQ. The CDR3 contains 13 residues. Trimming took 5 bases from V and 5 from J, leaving 8 bases between them. CDR3 coding DNA: TGCGCCAGCAGGAACAGGGATAATTCACCCCTCCACTTT. Protein product: CASRNRDNSPLHF.